This T cell receptor beta chain was captured by sequencing in a study of cytomegalovirus exposure and HLA in healthy donors. This PCR relied on a set of 60 Vbeta primers and 13 Jbeta primers. Sequencing was performed with immunoSEQ multiplex PCR; in TCRdb, only in-frame clones are kept and a portion is missing. The table lists 100,000 to 150,000 clones, around 80% of them singletons. As regards this clone: Its antigen is not known.

The CDR3 runs to 16 residues. The germline CDR1 and CDR2 sequences are SGHKS and YYEKEE (reference sequence). V lost 5 bases to trimming and J lost 1 base, with 18 bases between them. Findings of the study overall: Most TCR beta V segments were productive about 87% or about 30% of the time in an earlier analysis.

The chain combines TRBV5-5 with TRBJ1-2; maybe TRBD1 (6 bases). Specimen: PBMCs. The sequence came from a female donor in good health and CMV-seronegative. The DNA of the CDR3 is TGTGCCAGCAGATATACAGGGAGCGGTCTTAACTATGGCTACACCTTC. It is translated as CASRYTGSGLNYGYTF.